This T cell receptor (beta chain) was found in a study of blood T cells in healthy people across ages. As for the study in general: Every two T cells gave about one barcoded beta molecule via template switching.

V was clipped by 0 bases and J by 5 bases; unmatched bases: 6. Germline loops: CDR1 MNHNY, CDR2 SVGAGI (reference sequence). The CDR3 spans 15 residues. A second about 6 to 11 cycle PCR used barcoded and J-beta primers. In TCRdb, the 5' RACE reads were re-called with MiXCR into one record per CDR3 protein. The data show some 1.4 million distinct CDR3 sequences, roughly 45% seen once. Each donor supplied approximately 10 milliliters of peripheral blood. The table lists this clonotype with a few counts. Sequencing was done on a sample of blood. This chain uses TRBV6-6 with TRBJ2-7, with TRBD2 matching 8 bases. The TCR comes from a woman aged 18-29 years in good health. CDR3 sequence reads: CASSYSKGREDEQYF. The CDR3 DNA reads as TGTGCCAGCAGTTACTCGAAAGGGCGGGAGGACGAGCAGTACTTC.